The entry below gives a single T cell receptor beta chain sequence along with its context. Germline lookup yields CDR1 SGHRS and CDR2 YFSETQ. The CDR3 totals 15 residues. Unmatched junction bases numbered 10, after V lost 4 bases and J lost 5 bases. This specimen belongs to a study of T cell changes during pregnancy in multiple sclerosis. Measured with immunoSEQ multiplex PCR; TCRdb has only the in-frame clones, and not every one. Of 57,000 or so clones in the sample, roughly 86% are singletons; the top ten hold 1.5% to 2%. The specimen comprised peripheral blood, sampled in the first trimester of pregnancy. This chain links TRBV5-1 with TRBJ1-2; TRBD1 matches 8 bases. The receptor was derived from a female donor with multiple sclerosis, enrolled in a pregnancy study. CDR3 protein: CASSPIGQGIYGYTF. The DNA for the CDR3 is TGCGCCAGCAGCCCTATAGGACAGGGCATTTATGGCTACACCTTC. The variable domain in full, completed from reference TRBV5-1 and TRBJ1-2, reads KAGVTQTPRYLIKTRGQQVTLSCSPISGHRSVSWYQQTPGQGLQFLFEYFSETQRNKGNFPGRFSGRQFSNSRSEMNVSTLELGDSALYLCASSPIGQGIYGYTFGSGTRLTVV.